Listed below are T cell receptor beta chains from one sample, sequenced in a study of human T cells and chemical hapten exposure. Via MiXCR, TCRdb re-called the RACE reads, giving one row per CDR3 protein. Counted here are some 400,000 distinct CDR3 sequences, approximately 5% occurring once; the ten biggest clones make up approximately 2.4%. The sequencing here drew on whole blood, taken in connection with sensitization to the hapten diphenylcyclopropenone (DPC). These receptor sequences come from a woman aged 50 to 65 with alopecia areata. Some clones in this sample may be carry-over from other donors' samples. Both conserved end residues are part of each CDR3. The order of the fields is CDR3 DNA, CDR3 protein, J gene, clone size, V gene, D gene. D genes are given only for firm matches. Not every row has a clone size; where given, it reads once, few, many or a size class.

TGTGCCAGCAGCTCCCTACCGGGACAGGGATTCGGTGAGCAGTTCTTC | CASSSLPGQGFGEQFF | TRBJ2-1 | many | TRBV11-3 | TRBD1
TGTGCCAGCAGTTACTCGGTAGAGACTGAAGCTTTCTTT | CASSYSVETEAFF | TRBJ1-1 | NA | TRBV6-6 | NA
TGTGCCAGCAGTTTCGGTGGTGCCGGCAATCAGCCCCAGCATTTT | CASSFGGAGNQPQHF | TRBJ1-5 | NA | TRBV12-3/TRBV12-4 | NA
TGTGCCAGCAGCTTAGGGCTCATTCGCATTACTAGCACAGATACGCAGTATTTT | CASSLGLIRITSTDTQYF | TRBJ2-3 | NA | TRBV7-8 | NA
TGTGCCACCAGCAGACTAGGACCCGGCTACGAGCAGTACTTC | CATSRLGPGYEQYF | TRBJ2-7 | many | TRBV15 | NA
TGCGCCAGCAGCCAAGCTATAGCGGGGACACCACCCTACGAGCAGTACTTC | CASSQAIAGTPPYEQYF | TRBJ2-7 | few | TRBV4-1 | TRBD2
TGTGCCAGCAGCCCCGGCCCCTCGATGAACACTGAAGCTTTCTTT | CASSPGPSMNTEAFF | TRBJ1-1 | many | TRBV7-3 | NA
TGTGCCAGCAGTCCCGACCACTTGGGGAGAACTGAAGCTTTCTTT | CASSPDHLGRTEAFF | TRBJ1-1 | NA | TRBV28 | NA
TGTGCCAGCTCCTCGACTAGAAACGAGCAGTACTTC | CASSSTRNEQYF | TRBJ2-7 | many | TRBV12-3/TRBV12-4 | NA
TGTGCCAGTAGTACCACCAGCGGTAGCAATCAGCCCCAGCATTTT | CASSTTSGSNQPQHF | TRBJ1-5 | few | TRBV19 | NA
TGTGCCAGTAGTATAGTCAGCCCCCCGGGGACGCAGTATTTT | CASSIVSPPGTQYF | TRBJ2-3 | NA | TRBV19 | NA
TGTGCCAGCAGCTTGGCCCCAGCGGGAGGGGGAGAGACCCAGTACTTC | CASSLAPAGGGETQYF | TRBJ2-5 | many | TRBV5-6 | TRBD2
TGTGCCAGCAGTTTTCGACAGGGTCAAGAGACCCAGTACTTC | CASSFRQGQETQYF | TRBJ2-5 | NA | TRBV12-3/TRBV12-4 | TRBD1
TGTGCCAGCAGCCAGGACACAGATACGCAGTATTTT | CASSQDTDTQYF | TRBJ2-3 | many | TRBV3-1 | NA
TGTGCCAGCAGCCCTTTTCAGGGCAGGGGAAAGGATGGCTACACCTTC | CASSPFQGRGKDGYTF | TRBJ1-2 | NA | TRBV11-2 | NA
TGCGCGACCGGGCCCTTCTCTGGGGCCAACGTCCTGACTTTC | CATGPFSGANVLTF | TRBJ2-6 | NA | TRBV5-1 | NA
TGCGCCAGCAGTCAAGGAAGGTGGGGGCGGCATGAGCAGTTCTTC | CASSQGRWGRHEQFF | TRBJ2-1 | few | TRBV23-1 | NA
TGCAGTGCTAGAGCACCTAGCGGGGGACCCTCGAACACCGGGGAGCTGTTTTTT | CSARAPSGGPSNTGELFF | TRBJ2-2 | NA | TRBV20-1 | TRBD2
TGTGCCAGCAGCGTAGGACAGCGGGGGGCAGATACGCAGTATTTT | CASSVGQRGADTQYF | TRBJ2-3 | NA | TRBV9 | TRBD2
TGCGCCAGCACAGAGGTCTCTGGAAACACCATATATTTT | CASTEVSGNTIYF | TRBJ1-3 | NA | TRBV4-1 | NA
TGTGCCAGCAGCGAGTTCGGCGGGAGCTCCACTGAGCAGTTCTTC | CASSEFGGSSTEQFF | TRBJ2-1 | many | TRBV28 | TRBD2
TGTGCCAGCAGCCGGACAGGGGGATTCGCGAACACCGGGGAGCTGTTTTTT | CASSRTGGFANTGELFF | TRBJ2-2 | many | TRBV3-1 | TRBD1
TGTGCCAGCAGTGAAGCGCTTCAGGGGGGTAGCGCTTTCTTT | CASSEALQGGSAFF | TRBJ1-1 | many | TRBV2 | TRBD1
TGTGCCAGCTCTGTGGGGCAGACAGCCTACGAGCAGTACTTC | CASSVGQTAYEQYF | TRBJ2-7 | NA | TRBV9 | NA
TGTGCCAGCAGCCAGTTGACAGGCCCTGGGACTAGAAACACCATATATTTT | CASSQLTGPGTRNTIYF | TRBJ1-3 | many | TRBV3-1 | NA
TGTGCCAGCAGCGGACCGACAGGGGACCCCTACGAGCAGTACTTC | CASSGPTGDPYEQYF | TRBJ2-7 | few | TRBV9 | TRBD1
TGCGCCAGCAGTGAGTCTTTAGCGGATGAGCAGTTCTTC | CASSESLADEQFF | TRBJ2-1 | NA | TRBV10-1 | NA
TGTGCCAGCAGCTTGGGGGGTCCAACCAACACCGGGGAGCTGTTTTTT | CASSLGGPTNTGELFF | TRBJ2-2 | few | TRBV5-4 | NA
TGTGCCAGCAGCTACGACACGGGACAGGGAGTCAATCAGCCCCAGCATTTT | CASSYDTGQGVNQPQHF | TRBJ1-5 | few | TRBV7-9 | TRBD1
TGTGCCAGCAGTGATGGCGGGGGATACAATGAGCAGTTCTTC | CASSDGGGYNEQFF | TRBJ2-1 | many | TRBV2 | TRBD2
TGTGCCAGCATTGTAGCGGGAGGGGGGGCCTACAATGAGCAGTTCTTC | CASIVAGGGAYNEQFF | TRBJ2-1 | many | TRBV6-1 | TRBD2
TGTGCCAGCAGTTTAGTCACCGATACGGAGCAGTACTTC | CASSLVTDTEQYF | TRBJ2-7 | few | TRBV12-3/TRBV12-4 | NA
TGTGCCAGCAGCCCGGACCGGGGACAGGGGCCAGGCTACACCTTC | CASSPDRGQGPGYTF | TRBJ1-2 | few | TRBV3-1 | TRBD1
TGTGCCAGCACCCCCATATGGGGGGATAACACTGAAGCTTTCTTT | CASTPIWGDNTEAFF | TRBJ1-1 | NA | TRBV28 | NA
TGCAGTGCTAGAAACTTGTGGAACACCATATATTTT | CSARNLWNTIYF | TRBJ1-3 | few | TRBV20-1 | NA
TGCGCCAGCAGCTTACAGGGAGGGGCCCGTCAGCCCCAGCATTTT | CASSLQGGARQPQHF | TRBJ1-5 | many | TRBV5-1 | NA
TGTGCCAGCAGTTTTTATGCAGGGAACACTGAAGCTTTCTTT | CASSFYAGNTEAFF | TRBJ1-1 | many | TRBV28 | NA
TGTGCCAGCAGCAGAGGACAGGTCGGGCAGCCCCAGCATTTT | CASSRGQVGQPQHF | TRBJ1-5 | few | TRBV6-5 | TRBD1
TGTGCCTGGAGTTCCCTTCTAGGAGGCGGGGAGCTGTTTTTT | CAWSSLLGGGELFF | TRBJ2-2 | many | TRBV30 | NA
TGTGCCAGCAGTTCTAGCGGGGGGAAGAATGAAAAACTGTTTTTT | CASSSSGGKNEKLFF | TRBJ1-4 | few | TRBV6-5 | NA
TGTGCCAGCAGCCAAGGGGGGGCTGGTCAGCCCCAGCATTTT | CASSQGGAGQPQHF | TRBJ1-5 | NA | TRBV3-1 | NA
TGTGCCAGCAGTCCCCAGGGGGGGCATTCCTCCGAGCAGTACTTC | CASSPQGGHSSEQYF | TRBJ2-7 | many | TRBV6-5 | NA
TGTGCCAGCAGATCCGGGTCAACCTACAATGAGCAGTTCTTC | CASRSGSTYNEQFF | TRBJ2-1 | many | TRBV28 | NA
TGTGCCAGCAGCCGGACTAGCGCGTCCTACGAGCAGTACTTC | CASSRTSASYEQYF | TRBJ2-7 | NA | TRBV11-2 | TRBD2
TGCAGTGCTAGAGATTTACAGCGGGGCACAGATACGCAGTATTTT | CSARDLQRGTDTQYF | TRBJ2-3 | many | TRBV20-1 | NA
TGTGCCACCAGCAGAAACTTTCCGGGACAGGGAGGATGGAATGGCTACACCTTC | CATSRNFPGQGGWNGYTF | TRBJ1-2 | NA | TRBV15 | TRBD1
TGCAGTGCTAGAGATACCCGGGAGAGTACAGATACGCAGTATTTT | CSARDTRESTDTQYF | TRBJ2-3 | NA | TRBV20-1 | NA
TGCGCCAGCAGCCAAGATAGGAGGGGAAACTACGAGCAGTACTTC | CASSQDRRGNYEQYF | TRBJ2-7 | NA | TRBV4-3 | NA
TGCGCCAGCAGCGAAGCGGGAGGGCACAATGAGCAGTTCTTC | CASSEAGGHNEQFF | TRBJ2-1 | NA | TRBV5-1 | TRBD2
TGTGCCAGCAGTGTCGACAGGCTTGGGACCGGGGAGCTGTTTTTT | CASSVDRLGTGELFF | TRBJ2-2 | NA | TRBV2 | NA
TGTGCCAGCAGCTTGGAGGACCTAGACAATGAGCAGTTCTTC | CASSLEDLDNEQFF | TRBJ2-1 | many | TRBV5-4 | NA
TGTGCCAGCAGCCCGGTCGCGCAGGGGACCTACGAGCAGTACTTC | CASSPVAQGTYEQYF | TRBJ2-7 | many | TRBV9 | NA
TGTGCCAGCAGCCCATTCGGGCACCAAGAGACCCAGTACTTC | CASSPFGHQETQYF | TRBJ2-5 | many | TRBV7-2 | NA
TGCGCCAGCAGCTTGTACGGCCAGTTCTACGAGCAGTACTTC | CASSLYGQFYEQYF | TRBJ2-7 | NA | TRBV5-1 | NA